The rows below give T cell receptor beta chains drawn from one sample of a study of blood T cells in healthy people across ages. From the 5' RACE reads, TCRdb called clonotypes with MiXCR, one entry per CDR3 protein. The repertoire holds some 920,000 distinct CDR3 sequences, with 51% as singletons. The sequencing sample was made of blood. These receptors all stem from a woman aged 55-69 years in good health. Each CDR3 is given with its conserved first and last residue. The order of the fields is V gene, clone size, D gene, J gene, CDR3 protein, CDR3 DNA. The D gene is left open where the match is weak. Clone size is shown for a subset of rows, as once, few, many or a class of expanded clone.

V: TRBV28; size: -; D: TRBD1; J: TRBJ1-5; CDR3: CASSLGGRAQPQHF; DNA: TGTGCCAGCAGTCTAGGGGGCCGGGCTCAGCCCCAGCATTTT
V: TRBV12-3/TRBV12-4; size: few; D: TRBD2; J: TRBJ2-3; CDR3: CASRSGLAGEGTDTQYF; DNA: TGTGCCAGCCGATCAGGACTAGCGGGAGAAGGCACAGATACGCAGTATTTT
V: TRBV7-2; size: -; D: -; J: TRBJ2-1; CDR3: CASSLALQGYEQFF; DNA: TGTGCCAGCAGCTTAGCACTACAGGGTTATGAGCAGTTCTTC
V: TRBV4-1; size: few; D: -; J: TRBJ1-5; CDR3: CASSQVGQGSSNQPQHF; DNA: TGCGCCAGCAGCCAAGTTGGGCAGGGGAGTAGTAATCAGCCCCAGCATTTT
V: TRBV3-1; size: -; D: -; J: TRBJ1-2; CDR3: CASRNLVGSGYTF; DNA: TGTGCCAGCAGAAACCTCGTGGGAAGTGGCTACACCTTC
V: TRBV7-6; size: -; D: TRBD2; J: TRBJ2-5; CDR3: CASSLALAGSAQETQYF; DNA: TGTGCCAGCAGCTTAGCCCTAGCGGGTAGCGCCCAAGAGACCCAGTACTTC
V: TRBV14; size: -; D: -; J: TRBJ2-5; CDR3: CASSQWGHETQYF; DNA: TGTGCCAGCAGCCAATGGGGGCACGAGACCCAGTACTTC
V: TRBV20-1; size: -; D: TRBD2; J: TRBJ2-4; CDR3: CSARPRLAGVSNIQYF; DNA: TGCAGTGCTAGACCTAGACTAGCGGGAGTCTCTAACATTCAGTACTTC
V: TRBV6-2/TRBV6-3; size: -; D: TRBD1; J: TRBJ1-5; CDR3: CASSLDTGGHQPQHF; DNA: TGTGCCAGCAGCCTGGACACAGGGGGCCATCAGCCCCAGCATTTT
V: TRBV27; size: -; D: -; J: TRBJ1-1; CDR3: CASTAGVNTEAFF; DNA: TGTGCCAGCACTGCTGGGGTGAACACTGAAGCTTTCTTT
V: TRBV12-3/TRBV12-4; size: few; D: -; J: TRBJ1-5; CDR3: CASSLFGGNQPQHF; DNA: TGTGCCAGCAGTTTATTCGGTGGGAATCAGCCCCAGCATTTT
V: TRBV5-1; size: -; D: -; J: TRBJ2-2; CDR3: CASSLEVYGELFF; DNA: TGCGCCAGCAGCTTGGAGGTCTACGGGGAGCTGTTTTTT
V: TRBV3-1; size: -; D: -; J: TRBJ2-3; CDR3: CASSLDAVWRADTQYF; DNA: TGTGCCAGCAGCCTTGACGCGGTTTGGCGAGCAGATACGCAGTATTTT
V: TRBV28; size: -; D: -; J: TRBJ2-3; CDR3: CASSLQQSASTDTQYF; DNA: TGTGCCAGCAGTTTACAACAGTCGGCTAGCACAGATACGCAGTATTTT
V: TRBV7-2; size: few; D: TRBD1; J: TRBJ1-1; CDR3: CASTITGANTEAFF; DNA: TGTGCCAGCACCATAACAGGGGCGAACACTGAAGCTTTCTTT